This TCR beta chain was found in a study of blood T cells in healthy people across ages. The second PCR ran about 6 to 11 cycles with a sample-barcoded 5' primer and J-beta primers. TCRdb ran MiXCR on the 5' RACE reads and lists one entry per CDR3 protein. This table holds 1.4 million to 1.5 million distinct CDR3 sequences, about 43% found once. This clonotype has just a few counts. Input material: blood. This TCR derives from a woman younger than 35 in good health.

The CDR3 DNA reads as TGTGCCAGCTTTAGGGCTAGCGGGGATGAGACCCAGTACTTC. Translated: CASFRASGDETQYF. The rearrangement links TRBV2 to TRBJ2-5; 9 positions match TRBD2. The ends lost 8 bases at V and 5 bases at J; junction bases unmatched: 9. Germline V gene sequence: CDR1 SNHLY, CDR2 FYNNEI. The CDR3 is made up of 14 amino acids.